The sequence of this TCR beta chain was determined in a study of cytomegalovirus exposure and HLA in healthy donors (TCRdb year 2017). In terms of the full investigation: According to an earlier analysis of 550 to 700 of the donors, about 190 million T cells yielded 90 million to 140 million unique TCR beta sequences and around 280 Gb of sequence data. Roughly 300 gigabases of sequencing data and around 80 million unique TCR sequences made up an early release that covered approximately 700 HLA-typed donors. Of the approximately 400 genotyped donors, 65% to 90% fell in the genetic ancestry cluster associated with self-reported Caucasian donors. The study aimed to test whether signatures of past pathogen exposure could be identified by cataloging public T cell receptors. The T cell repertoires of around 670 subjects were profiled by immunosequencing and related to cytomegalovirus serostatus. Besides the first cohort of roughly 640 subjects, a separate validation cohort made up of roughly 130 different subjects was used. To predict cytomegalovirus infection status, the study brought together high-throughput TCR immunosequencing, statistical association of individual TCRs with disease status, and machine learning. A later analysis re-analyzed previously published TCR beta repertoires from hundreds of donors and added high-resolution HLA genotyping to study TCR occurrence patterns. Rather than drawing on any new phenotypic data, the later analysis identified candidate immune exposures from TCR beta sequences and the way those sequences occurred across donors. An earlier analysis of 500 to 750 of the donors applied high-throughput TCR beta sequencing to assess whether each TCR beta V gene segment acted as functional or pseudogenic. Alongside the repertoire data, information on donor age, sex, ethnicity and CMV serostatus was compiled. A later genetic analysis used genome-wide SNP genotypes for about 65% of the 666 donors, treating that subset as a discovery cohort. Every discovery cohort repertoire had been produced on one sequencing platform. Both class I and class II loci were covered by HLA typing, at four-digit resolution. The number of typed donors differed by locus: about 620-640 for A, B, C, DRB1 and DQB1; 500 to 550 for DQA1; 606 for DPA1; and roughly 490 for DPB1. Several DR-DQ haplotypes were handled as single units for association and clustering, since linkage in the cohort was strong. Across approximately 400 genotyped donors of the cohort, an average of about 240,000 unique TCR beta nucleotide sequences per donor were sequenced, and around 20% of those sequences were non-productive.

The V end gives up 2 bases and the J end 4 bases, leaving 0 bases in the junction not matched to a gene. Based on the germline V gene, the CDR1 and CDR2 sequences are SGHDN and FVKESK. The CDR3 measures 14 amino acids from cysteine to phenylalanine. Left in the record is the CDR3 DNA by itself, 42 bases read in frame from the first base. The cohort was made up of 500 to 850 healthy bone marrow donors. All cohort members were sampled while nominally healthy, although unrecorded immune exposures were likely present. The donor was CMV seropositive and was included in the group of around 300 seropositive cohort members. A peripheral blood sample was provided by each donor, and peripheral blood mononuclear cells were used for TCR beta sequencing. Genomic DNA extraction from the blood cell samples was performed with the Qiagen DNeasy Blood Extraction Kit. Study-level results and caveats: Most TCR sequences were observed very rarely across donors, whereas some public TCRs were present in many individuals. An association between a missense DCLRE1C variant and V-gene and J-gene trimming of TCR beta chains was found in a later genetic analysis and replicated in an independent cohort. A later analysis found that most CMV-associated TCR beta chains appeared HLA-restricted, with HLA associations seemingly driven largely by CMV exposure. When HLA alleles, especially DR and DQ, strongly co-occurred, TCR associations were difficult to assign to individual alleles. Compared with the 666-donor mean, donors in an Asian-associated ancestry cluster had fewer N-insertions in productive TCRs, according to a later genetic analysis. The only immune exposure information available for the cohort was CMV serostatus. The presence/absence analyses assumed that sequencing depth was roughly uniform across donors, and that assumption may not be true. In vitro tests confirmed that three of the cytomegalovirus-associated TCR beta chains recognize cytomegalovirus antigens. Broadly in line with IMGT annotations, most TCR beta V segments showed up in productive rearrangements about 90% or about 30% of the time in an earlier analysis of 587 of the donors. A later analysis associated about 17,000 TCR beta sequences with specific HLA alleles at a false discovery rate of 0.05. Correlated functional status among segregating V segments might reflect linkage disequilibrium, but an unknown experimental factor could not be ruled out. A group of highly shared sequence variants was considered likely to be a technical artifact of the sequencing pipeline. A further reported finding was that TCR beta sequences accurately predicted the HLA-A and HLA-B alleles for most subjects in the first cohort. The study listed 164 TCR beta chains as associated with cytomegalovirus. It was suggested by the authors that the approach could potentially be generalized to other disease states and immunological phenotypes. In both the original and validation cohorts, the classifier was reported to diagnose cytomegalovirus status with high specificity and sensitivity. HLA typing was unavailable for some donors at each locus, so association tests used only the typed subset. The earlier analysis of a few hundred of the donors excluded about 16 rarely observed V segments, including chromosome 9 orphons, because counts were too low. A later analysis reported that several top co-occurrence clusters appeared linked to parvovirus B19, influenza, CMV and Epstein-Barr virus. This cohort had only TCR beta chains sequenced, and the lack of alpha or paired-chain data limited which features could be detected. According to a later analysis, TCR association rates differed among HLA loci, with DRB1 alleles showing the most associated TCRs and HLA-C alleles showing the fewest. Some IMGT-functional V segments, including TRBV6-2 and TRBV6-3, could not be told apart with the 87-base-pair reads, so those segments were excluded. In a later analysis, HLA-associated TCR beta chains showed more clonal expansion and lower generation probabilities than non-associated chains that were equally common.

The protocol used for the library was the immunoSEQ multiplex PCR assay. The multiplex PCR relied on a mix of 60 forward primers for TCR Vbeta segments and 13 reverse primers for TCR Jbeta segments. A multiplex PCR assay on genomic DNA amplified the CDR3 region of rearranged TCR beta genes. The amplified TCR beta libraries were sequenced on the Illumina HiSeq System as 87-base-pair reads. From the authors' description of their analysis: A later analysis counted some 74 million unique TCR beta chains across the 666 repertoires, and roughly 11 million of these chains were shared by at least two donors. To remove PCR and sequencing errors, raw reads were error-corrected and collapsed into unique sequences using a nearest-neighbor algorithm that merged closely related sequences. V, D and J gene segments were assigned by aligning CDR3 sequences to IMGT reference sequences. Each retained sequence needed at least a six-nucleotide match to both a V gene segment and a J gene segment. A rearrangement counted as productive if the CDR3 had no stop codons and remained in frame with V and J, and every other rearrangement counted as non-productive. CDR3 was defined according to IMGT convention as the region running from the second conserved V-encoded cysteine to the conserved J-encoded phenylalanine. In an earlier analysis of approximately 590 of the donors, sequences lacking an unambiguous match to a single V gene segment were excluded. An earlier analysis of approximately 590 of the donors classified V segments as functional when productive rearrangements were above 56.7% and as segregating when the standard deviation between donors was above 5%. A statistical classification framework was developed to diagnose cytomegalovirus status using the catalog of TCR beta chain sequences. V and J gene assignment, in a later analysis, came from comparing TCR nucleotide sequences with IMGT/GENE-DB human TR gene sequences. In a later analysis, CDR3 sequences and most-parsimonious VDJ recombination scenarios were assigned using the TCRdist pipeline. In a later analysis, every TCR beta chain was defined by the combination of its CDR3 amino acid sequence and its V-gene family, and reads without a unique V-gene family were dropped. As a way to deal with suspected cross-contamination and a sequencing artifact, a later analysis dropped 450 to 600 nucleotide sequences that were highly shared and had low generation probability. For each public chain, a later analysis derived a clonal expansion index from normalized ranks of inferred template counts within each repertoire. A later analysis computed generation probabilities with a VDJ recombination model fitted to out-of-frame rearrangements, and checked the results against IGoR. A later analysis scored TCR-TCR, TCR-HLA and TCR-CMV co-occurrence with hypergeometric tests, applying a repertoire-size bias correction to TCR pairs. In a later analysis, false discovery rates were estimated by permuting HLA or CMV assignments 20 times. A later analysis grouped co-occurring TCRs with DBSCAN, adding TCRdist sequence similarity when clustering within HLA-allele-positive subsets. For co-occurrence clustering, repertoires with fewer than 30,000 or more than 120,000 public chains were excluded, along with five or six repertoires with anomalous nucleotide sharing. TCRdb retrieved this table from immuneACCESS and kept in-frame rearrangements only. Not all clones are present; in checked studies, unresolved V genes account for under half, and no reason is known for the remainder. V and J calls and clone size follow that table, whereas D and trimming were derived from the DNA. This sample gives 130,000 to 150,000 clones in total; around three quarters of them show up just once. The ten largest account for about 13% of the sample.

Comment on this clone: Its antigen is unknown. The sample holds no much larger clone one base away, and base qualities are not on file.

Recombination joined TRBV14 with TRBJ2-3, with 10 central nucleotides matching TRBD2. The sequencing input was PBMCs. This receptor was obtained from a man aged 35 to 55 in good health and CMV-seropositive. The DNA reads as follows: TGTGCCAGCAGCCAACTAGCGGGAGCAGATACGCAGTATTTT. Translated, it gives CASSQLAGADTQYF.